These 20 T cell receptor beta chains originate from one sample sequenced in a study of T cell responses to AZD1222 COVID-19 vaccine. The assay was immunoSEQ multiplex PCR, and TCRdb's table has in-frame clones only and misses some. Of 120,000 to 150,000 clones detected, 70% to 90% appear once; the ten largest clones hold about 5%. This material consisted of peripheral blood, taken on day 0 of AZD1222 vaccination. The receptors shown here come from an adult in good health.

The CDR3 sequence: CASSPPGILGYEQYF. The CDR3 nucleotides read TGTGCCAGCAGCCCGCCAGGTATCTTAGGCTACGAGCAGTACTTC. The chain is built from TRBV7-9 and TRBJ2-7, with unresolved D. V lost 5 bases, J lost 3 bases, and 17 bases lay in between. CDR3 length: 15 residues. The V gene's germline CDR1 is SEHNR and CDR2 FQNEAQ (reference sequence).

The chain carries TRBV6-5 and TRBJ2-7; 7 nucleotides match TRBD1. Germline V gene sequence: CDR1 MNHEY, CDR2 SVGAGI. V was clipped by 7 bases and J by 3 bases; unmatched bases: 6. The CDR3 runs 13 residues. The CDR3 protein is CASNRDSVYEQYF. In DNA form, the CDR3 reads TGTGCCAGCAATCGGGACAGCGTCTACGAGCAGTACTTC.

About this clone itself: At one of its ends the junction is not consistent with the germline gene, which may arise from a read error. The chain links TRBV7-2 to TRBJ1-1, with a weak D call TRBD1 (5 bases). The CDR3 loop spans 14 amino acids. Germline CDR1 SGHTA, CDR2 FQGNSA. The CDR3 sequence: CASRFGGANTEAFF. For the CDR3, the DNA is TGTGCCAGCCGCTTCGGGGGAGCCAACACTGAAGCTTTCTTT. Using reference TRBV7-2 and TRBJ1-1 for the parts outside the CDR3, the full variable domain is GAGVSQSPSNKVTEKGKDVELRCDPISGHTALYWYRQSLGQGLEFLIYFQGNSAPDKSGLPSDRFSAERTGGSVSTLTIQRTQQEDSAVYLCASRFGGANTEAFFGQGTRLTVV.

This clone was detected once. V and J are TRBV6-5 and TRBJ2-7; no definite D call. CDR1 and CDR2 from the germline V gene are MNHEY and SVGAGI. This CDR3 has 12 residues. Deletions cut 10 bases from V and 4 bases from J, with 14 bases between. The DNA of the CDR3 is TGTGCCACTACACCCACTGTGTACGAGCAGTACTTC. Amino acid sequence: CATTPTVYEQYF.

As DNA, the CDR3 is TGTGCCAGTATTAGGGACAGCAAAAGCAATCAGCCCCAGCATTTT. This gives the protein CASIRDSKSNQPQHF. The V gene is TRBV19, the J gene TRBJ1-5; 7 nucleotides align to TRBD1. With V trimmed by 7 bases and J by 1 base, 7 bases remained unmatched. CDR1 is LNHDA, CDR2 SQIVND, per germline (reference sequence). The CDR3 has 15 amino acids.

This clone was counted a single time. The rearrangement uses TRBV28 and TRBJ2-7; 8 bases match TRBD1. Trimming at V came to 1 base and at J to 7 bases, leaving 9 bases not matched to a gene. The CDR3 is made up of 15 amino acids. The germline gives CDR1 MDHEN, CDR2 SYDVKM. CDR3 nucleotides: TGTGCCAGCAGTTTATCGGTCAGGGGGCTGGGAGAGCAGTACTTC. Translated: CASSLSVRGLGEQYF. The full variable domain, with the rest looked up from reference TRBV28 and TRBJ2-7, is DVKVTQSSRYLVKRTGEKVFLECVQDMDHENMFWYRQDPGLGLRLIYFSYDVKMKEKGDIPEGYSVSREKKERFSLILESASTNQTSMYLCASSLSVRGLGEQYFGPGTRLTVT.

The genes are TRBV9 and TRBJ2-3; D unresolved. V lost 0 bases to trimming and J lost 1 base, with 9 bases between them. The CDR3 sequence is 15 residues long. Germline V gene data show CDR1 as SGDLS and CDR2 as YYNGEE. The CDR3 DNA follows: TGTGCCAGCAGCGTAGGGGCACCCGGCACAGATACGCAGTATTTT. This sequence encodes CASSVGAPGTDTQYF.

The chain uses TRBV14 and TRBJ2-3; possible D gene TRBD2, 5 bases. V lost 4 bases, J lost 5 bases, and 22 bases lay in between. The V gene's germline CDR1 is SGHDN and CDR2 FVKESK. The CDR3 contains 17 residues. CDR3 sequence reads: CASSPTGYTGWRDTQYF. In DNA form, the CDR3 reads TGTGCCAGCAGCCCGACGGGGTACACGGGATGGCGAGATACGCAGTATTTT.

The V and J genes are TRBV20-1 and TRBJ2-1, with D unresolved. The CDR3 loop spans 14 amino acids. V dropped 4 bases and J dropped 1 base, with 11 bases sitting between them. Germline V gives CDR1 DFQATT, CDR2 SNEGSKA (reference sequence). CDR3 DNA: TGCAGTGCTATTGAAAGACTGTCCTACAATGAGCAGTTCTTC. This sequence encodes CSAIERLSYNEQFF.

This chain uses TRBV6-5 with TRBJ1-2; 7 nucleotides match TRBD1. The CDR3 consists of 12 residues. The germline V gene has CDR1 MNHEY and CDR2 SVGAGI. Trimming took 6 bases from V and 13 from J; bases not matched to a gene: 11. The CDR3 region is CASSRKDRMPTF. The CDR3 DNA follows: TGTGCCAGCAGCCGTAAGGACAGGATGCCCACCTTC.

This clone was found a few times. The rearrangement links TRBV7-2 to TRBJ2-1, with TRBD2 matching over 9 bases. Germline V gene lookup returns CDR1 SGHTA and CDR2 FQGNSA. This CDR3 is built from 13 residues. J lost 13 bases, V lost 3 bases, and 7 bases had no gene match. The CDR3 DNA follows: TGTGCCAGCAGCTTTAGGCGGGAGGGACGCCAGTTCTTC. Protein product: CASSFRREGRQFF.

The rearrangement uses TRBV29-1 and TRBJ2-1; 7 nucleotides line up with TRBD2. CDR3 length: 15 residues. CDR1 and CDR2 from the germline V gene are SQVTM and ANQGSEA. The V gene end was trimmed by 7 bases and the J gene end by 7 bases; junction bases not matched to a gene: 16. The CDR3 DNA follows: TGCAGCGCCGATGGCCTGGGACTAAACCTGAATGAGCAGTTCTTC. It specifies CSADGLGLNLNEQFF.

The chain joins TRBV28 to TRBJ1-2, with D tentatively TRBD1 (5 bases). Trimming cost V 9 bases and J 0 bases, with 14 bases left between them. The CDR3 is 14 amino acids. Per the germline V gene, CDR1 is MDHEN and CDR2 is SYDVKM. The CDR3 here is CASGGGSANYGYTF. CDR3 sequence (DNA): TGTGCCAGTGGGGGAGGGTCAGCTAACTATGGCTACACCTTC.

V is TRBV10-3 and J is TRBJ2-7; weak D call: TRBD1 (6 bases). The CDR3 sequence is 13 residues long. CDR1 ENHRY and CDR2 SYGVKD come from the germline V gene. V shed 5 bases and J shed 2 bases, with 10 bases lying between them. CDR3 sequence reads: CAISYTGTYEQYF. CDR3 DNA: TGTGCCATCAGTTATACAGGGACCTACGAGCAGTACTTC.

The rearrangement joins TRBV18 to TRBJ1-4; 8 nucleotides match TRBD1. This CDR3 has 16 amino acids. Germline V gene lookup returns CDR1 KGHSH and CDR2 LQKENI. V was pared by 5 bases and J by 0 bases, with 5 bases of the junction left unmatched. Here the CDR3 reads CASSSLQGATNEKLFF. In DNA, the CDR3 is TGTGCCAGCTCATCTCTACAGGGGGCAACTAATGAAAAACTGTTTTTT.

The J gene is TRBJ1-3, the V gene TRBV7-2; D is uncertain. This CDR3 has 16 amino acids. CDR1 is SGHTA and CDR2 is FQGNSA in the germline V gene. Trimming stripped 1 base from V and 0 bases from J, with 10 bases between. CDR3 protein: CASSLELHNSGNTIYF. CDR3 bases: TGTGCCAGCAGCTTAGAGCTGCATAACTCTGGAAACACCATATATTTT. Based on the CDR3 plus reference TRBV7-2 and TRBJ1-3, the full variable domain is GAGVSQSPSNKVTEKGKDVELRCDPISGHTALYWYRQSLGQGLEFLIYFQGNSAPDKSGLPSDRFSAERTGGSVSTLTIQRTQQEDSAVYLCASSLELHNSGNTIYFGEGSWLTVV.

V is TRBV4-3 and J is TRBJ1-1, with TRBD1 matching over 8 bases. The CDR3 extends over 15 amino acids. V was pared by 2 bases and J by 4 bases, with 6 bases of the junction left unmatched. Germline assignment: CDR1 LGHNA and CDR2 YSLEER. The chain's CDR3 is CASSQNTGGSTEAFF. The CDR3 DNA reads as TGCGCCAGCAGCCAAAATACAGGGGGGAGCACTGAAGCTTTCTTT.

V is TRBV18 and J is TRBJ2-2; 9 nucleotides agree with TRBD2. The CDR3 sequence is 16 residues long. CDR1 is KGHSH and CDR2 is LQKENI in the germline V gene. The V gene end was trimmed by 3 bases and the J gene end by 5 bases; junction bases not matched to a gene: 7. The CDR3 is CASSPRLAVRTGELFF. CDR3 in DNA: TGTGCCAGCTCACCCCGACTAGCGGTACGAACCGGGGAGCTGTTTTTT. The full variable domain, its missing parts supplied by reference TRBV18 and TRBJ2-2, is NAGVMQNPRHLVRRRGQEARLRCSPMKGHSHVYWYRQLPEEGLKFMVYLQKENIIDESGMPKERFSAEFPKEGPSILRIQQVVRGDSAAYFCASSPRLAVRTGELFFGEGSRLTVL.

V is TRBV6-5 and J is TRBJ2-7, with TRBD2 matching over 7 bases. The CDR3 extends over 16 amino acids. Losses at the gene ends were 0 bases for V and 0 bases for J; bases not matched to a gene: 5. Germline lookup yields CDR1 MNHEY and CDR2 SVGAGI. CDR3 bases: TGTGCCAGCAGTTACTCTCTCCTAGCGGCCTCCTACGAGCAGTACTTC. Translating it yields CASSYSLLAASYEQYF.

Details on this clone: This specimen includes other DNA sequences encoding the same CDR3. The rearrangement uses TRBV27 and TRBJ1-3; D gene ambiguous. Trimming took off 6 bases at V and 2 bases at J, with 8 bases between the two ends. The germline V gene encodes CDR1 MNHEY and CDR2 SMNVEV (reference sequence). This CDR3 is 13 amino acids long. CDR3 bases: TGTGCCAGCAGCCAGACCCCTGGAAACACCATATATTTT. Protein sequence: CASSQTPGNTIYF.